The clone carrying this T cell receptor beta chain occurred many times. Its antigen is unknown. This beta chain was picked up by a library intended for alpha chains and is off target, so its count carries little meaning. The data derive from a study of spatial heterogeneity in lung cancer. Study details: Detected sequences consistently included more beta-chain ones than alpha-chain ones. Strong correlation was found between tumor-region TCR transcript counts and a T cell module score from matched bulk RNA-seq. Study findings and constraints: In tumors, expanded intratumoral alpha and beta TCR counts tracked mutation counts.

V lost 4 bases and J 0 bases, leaving 9 bases between the germline ends. The CDR3 loop spans 14 amino acids. Germline V CDR1 and CDR2: SGHRS, YFSETQ. TCRdb reprocessed the 5' RACE reads via MiXCR and lists one record per CDR3 protein. This table has about 6,900 distinct CDR3 sequences, roughly 12% appearing once. As for time point: sample taken at primary tumor resection. The donor population consisted of under 75 patients with untreated, early-stage non-small cell lung cancer. The study sequenced unsorted whole RNA from tumor, nontumor lung or frozen PBMC. The J gene is TRBJ2-3, the V gene TRBV5-1; D ambiguous. The sequenced sample was lung tumor tissue, obtained at surgery. This sequence originates from a male donor with early-stage non-small cell lung cancer. The DNA for the CDR3 is TGCGCCAGCAGCCCAACAACAAGCACAGATACGCAGTATTTT. Translating gives CASSPTTSTDTQYF.